The clone carrying this T cell receptor (beta chain) was detected a few times. The CDR3 totals 14 residues. Germline V CDR1 and CDR2: KGHDR, SFDVKD. V gave up 0 bases and J gave up 9 bases, with 11 bases separating them. The source of the sample is a study of T cells after yellow fever vaccination. TCRdb called the 5' RACE reads again in MiXCR, with one record for every CDR3 protein. The table has 200,000 to 300,000 distinct CDR3 sequences, about 7% seen once. V is TRBV24-1 and J is TRBJ2-1, with D possibly TRBD2 on 6 matching bases. This clonotype was sampled from a man aged 25 to 45 who received the YFV17D yellow fever vaccine. Sequences were derived from CD4+ T cells sorted from PBMCs, sampled on the day of the yellow fever booster vaccination. This CDR3 is CATSDLWLGGEQFF. DNA for the CDR3: TGTGCCACCAGTGATTTGTGGCTGGGGGGTGAGCAGTTCTTC.